This TCR beta chain was retrieved from a study of blood T cell repertoires in COVID-19. Study-wide context: Acute and convalescent COVID-19 samples came from the United States, Italy and Spain.

Allocation to cohorts depended on clinical history reported by the participants. Clones were read by immunoSEQ multiplex PCR, and TCRdb kept only the in-frame ones, dropping some. The table records a few hundred thousand clones, around 86% of them present only once. The CDR3 loop spans 15 amino acids. CDR1 is SNHLY and CDR2 is FYNNEI in the germline V gene. V lost 6 bases, J lost 5 bases, and 10 bases stayed unmatched. The specimen sequenced was PBMCs or T cells enriched from blood (not recorded which). The chain has TRBV2 and TRBJ2-5; 9 bases map to TRBD1. The TCR was taken from a woman between 50 and 59 years old who had recovered from COVID-19. Here the CDR3 reads CASSESGTGLETQYF. CDR3 coding DNA: TGTGCCAGCAGCGAATCCGGGACAGGGTTGGAGACCCAGTACTTC.